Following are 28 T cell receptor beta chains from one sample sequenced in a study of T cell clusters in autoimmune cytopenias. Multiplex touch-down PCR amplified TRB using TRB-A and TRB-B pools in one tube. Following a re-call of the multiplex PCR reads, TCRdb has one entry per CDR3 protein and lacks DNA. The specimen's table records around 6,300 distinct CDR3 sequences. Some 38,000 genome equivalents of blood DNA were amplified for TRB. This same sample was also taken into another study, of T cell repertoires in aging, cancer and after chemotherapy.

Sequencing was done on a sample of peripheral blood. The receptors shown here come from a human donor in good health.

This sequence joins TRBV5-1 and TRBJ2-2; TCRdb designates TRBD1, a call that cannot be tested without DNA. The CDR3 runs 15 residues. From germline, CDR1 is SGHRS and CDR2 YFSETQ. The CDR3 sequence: CASSRQTTNTGELFF.

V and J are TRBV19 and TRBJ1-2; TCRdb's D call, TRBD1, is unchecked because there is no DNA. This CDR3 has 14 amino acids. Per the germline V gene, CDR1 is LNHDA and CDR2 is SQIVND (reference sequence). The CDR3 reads CASTGTGGAGGYTF.

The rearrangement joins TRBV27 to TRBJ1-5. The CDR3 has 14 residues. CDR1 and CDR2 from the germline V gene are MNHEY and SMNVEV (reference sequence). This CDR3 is CASSLGQFNQPQHF.

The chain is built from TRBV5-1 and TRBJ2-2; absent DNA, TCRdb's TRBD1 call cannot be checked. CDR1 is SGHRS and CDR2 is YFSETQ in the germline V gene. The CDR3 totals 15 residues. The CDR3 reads CASSPIGGDTGELFF.

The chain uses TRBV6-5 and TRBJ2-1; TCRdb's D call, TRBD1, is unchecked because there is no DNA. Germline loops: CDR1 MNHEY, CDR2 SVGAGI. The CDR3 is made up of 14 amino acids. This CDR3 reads CASKLGTGVGEQFF.

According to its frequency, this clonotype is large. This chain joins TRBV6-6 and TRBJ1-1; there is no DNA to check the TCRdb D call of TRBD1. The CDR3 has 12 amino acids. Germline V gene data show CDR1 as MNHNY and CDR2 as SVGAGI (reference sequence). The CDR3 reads CASSDRDAQAFF.

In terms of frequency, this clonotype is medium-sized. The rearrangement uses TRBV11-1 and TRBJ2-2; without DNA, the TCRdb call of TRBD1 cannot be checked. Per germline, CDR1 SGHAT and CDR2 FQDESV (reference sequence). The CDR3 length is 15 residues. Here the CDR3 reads CASSTREQNTGELFF.

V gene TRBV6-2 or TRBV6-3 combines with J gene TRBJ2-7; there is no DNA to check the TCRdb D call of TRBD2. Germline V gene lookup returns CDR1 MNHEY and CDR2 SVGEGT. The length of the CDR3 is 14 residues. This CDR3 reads CASSYRTESYEQYF.

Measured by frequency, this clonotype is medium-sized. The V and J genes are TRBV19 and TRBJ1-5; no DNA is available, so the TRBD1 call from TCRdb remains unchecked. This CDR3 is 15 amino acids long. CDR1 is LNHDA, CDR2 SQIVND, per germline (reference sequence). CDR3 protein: CASSSLDSSNQPQHF. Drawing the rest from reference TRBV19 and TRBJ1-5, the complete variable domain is DGGITQSPKYLFRKEGQNVTLSCEQNLNHDAMYWYRQDPGQGLRLIYYSQIVNDFQKGDIAEGYSVSREKKESFPLTVTSAQKNPTAFYLCASSSLDSSNQPQHFGDGTRLSIL.

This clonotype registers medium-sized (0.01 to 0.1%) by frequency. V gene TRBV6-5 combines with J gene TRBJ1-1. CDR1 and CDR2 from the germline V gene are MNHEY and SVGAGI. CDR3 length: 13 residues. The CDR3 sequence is CASSSTTNTEAFF.

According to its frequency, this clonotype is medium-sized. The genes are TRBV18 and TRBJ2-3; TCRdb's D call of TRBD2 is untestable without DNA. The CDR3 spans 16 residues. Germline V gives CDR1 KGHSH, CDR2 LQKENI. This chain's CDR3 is CASSPTLGESTDTQYF.

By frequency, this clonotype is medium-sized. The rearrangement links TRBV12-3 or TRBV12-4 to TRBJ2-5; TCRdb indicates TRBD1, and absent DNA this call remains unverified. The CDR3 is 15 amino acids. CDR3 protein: CASSLAGHLKETQYF.

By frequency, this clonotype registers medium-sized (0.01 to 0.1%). Here the CDR3 reads CASSPGTGFSYEQYF. The chain recombines TRBV6-2 or TRBV6-3 with TRBJ2-7; TCRdb designates TRBD1, a call that cannot be tested without DNA. Germline loops: CDR1 MNHEY, CDR2 SVGEGT. This CDR3 comprises 15 residues.

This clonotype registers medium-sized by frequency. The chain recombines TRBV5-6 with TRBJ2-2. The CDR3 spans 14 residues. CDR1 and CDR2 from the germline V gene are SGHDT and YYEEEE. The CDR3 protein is CASSLWLNTGELFF.

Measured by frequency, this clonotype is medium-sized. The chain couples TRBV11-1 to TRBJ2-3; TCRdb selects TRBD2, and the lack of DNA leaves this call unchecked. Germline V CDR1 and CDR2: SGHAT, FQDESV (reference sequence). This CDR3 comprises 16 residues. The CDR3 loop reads CASSPGTSGSTDTQYF.

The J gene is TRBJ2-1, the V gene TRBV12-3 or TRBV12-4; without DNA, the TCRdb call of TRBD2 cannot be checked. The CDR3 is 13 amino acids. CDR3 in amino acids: CASRPGLGNEQFF.

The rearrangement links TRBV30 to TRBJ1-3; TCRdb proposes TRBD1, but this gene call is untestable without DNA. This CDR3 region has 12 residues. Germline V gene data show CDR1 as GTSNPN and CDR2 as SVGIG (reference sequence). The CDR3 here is CAWITTGGLVYF.

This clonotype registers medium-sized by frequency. This chain's CDR3 is CASSDSSGGNDEQFF. J is TRBJ2-1 and V is TRBV6-4; checking the TCRdb D call of TRBD1 is not possible without DNA. The CDR3 extends over 15 amino acids. Germline V gene data show CDR1 as MRHNA and CDR2 as SNTAGT.

This CDR3 reads CSAPGGLETQYF. The V gene is TRBV20-1, the J gene TRBJ2-5; TCRdb reports TRBD1, a call that lacks DNA to check it against. CDR1 and CDR2 from the germline V gene are DFQATT and SNEGSKA (reference sequence). The CDR3 contains 12 residues.

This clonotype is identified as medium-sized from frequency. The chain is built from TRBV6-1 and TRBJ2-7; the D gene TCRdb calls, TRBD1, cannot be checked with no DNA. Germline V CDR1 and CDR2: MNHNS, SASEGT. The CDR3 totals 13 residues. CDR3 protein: CASSNTAPYEQYF.

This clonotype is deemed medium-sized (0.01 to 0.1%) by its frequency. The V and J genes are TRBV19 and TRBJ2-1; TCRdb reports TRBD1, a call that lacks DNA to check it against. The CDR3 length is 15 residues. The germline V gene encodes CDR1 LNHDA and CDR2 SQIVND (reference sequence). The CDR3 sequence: CASSPRTGVYNEQFF.

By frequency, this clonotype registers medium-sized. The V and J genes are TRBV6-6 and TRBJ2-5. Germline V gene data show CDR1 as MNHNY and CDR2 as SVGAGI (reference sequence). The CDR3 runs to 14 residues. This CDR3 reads CASSYLGRLETQYF.

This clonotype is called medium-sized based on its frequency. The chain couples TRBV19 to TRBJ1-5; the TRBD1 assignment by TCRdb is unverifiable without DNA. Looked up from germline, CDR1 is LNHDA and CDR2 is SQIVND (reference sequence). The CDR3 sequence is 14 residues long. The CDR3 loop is CASDTGMRNQPQHF.

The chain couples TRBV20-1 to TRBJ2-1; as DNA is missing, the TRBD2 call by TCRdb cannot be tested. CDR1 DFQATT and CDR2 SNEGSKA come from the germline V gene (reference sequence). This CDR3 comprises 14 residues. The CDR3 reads CSTTGTSGSLEQFF.

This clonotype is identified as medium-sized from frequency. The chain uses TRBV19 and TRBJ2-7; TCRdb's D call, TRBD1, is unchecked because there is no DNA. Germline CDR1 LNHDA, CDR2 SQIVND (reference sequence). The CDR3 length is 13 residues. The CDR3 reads CASSLQGTYEQYF.

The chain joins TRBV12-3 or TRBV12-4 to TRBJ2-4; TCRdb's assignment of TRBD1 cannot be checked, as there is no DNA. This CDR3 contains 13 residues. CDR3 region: CASRDRRGGSLYF.

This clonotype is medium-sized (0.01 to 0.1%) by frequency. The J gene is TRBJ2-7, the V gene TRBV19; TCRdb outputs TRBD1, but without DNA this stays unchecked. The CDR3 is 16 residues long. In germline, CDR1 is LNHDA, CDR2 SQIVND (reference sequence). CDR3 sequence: CASSIGRTGPKGEQYF.

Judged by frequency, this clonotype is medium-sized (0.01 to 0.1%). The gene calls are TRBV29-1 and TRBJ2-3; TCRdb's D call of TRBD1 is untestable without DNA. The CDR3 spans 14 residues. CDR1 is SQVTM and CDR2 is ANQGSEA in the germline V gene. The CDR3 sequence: CSVGQGEATDTQYF.